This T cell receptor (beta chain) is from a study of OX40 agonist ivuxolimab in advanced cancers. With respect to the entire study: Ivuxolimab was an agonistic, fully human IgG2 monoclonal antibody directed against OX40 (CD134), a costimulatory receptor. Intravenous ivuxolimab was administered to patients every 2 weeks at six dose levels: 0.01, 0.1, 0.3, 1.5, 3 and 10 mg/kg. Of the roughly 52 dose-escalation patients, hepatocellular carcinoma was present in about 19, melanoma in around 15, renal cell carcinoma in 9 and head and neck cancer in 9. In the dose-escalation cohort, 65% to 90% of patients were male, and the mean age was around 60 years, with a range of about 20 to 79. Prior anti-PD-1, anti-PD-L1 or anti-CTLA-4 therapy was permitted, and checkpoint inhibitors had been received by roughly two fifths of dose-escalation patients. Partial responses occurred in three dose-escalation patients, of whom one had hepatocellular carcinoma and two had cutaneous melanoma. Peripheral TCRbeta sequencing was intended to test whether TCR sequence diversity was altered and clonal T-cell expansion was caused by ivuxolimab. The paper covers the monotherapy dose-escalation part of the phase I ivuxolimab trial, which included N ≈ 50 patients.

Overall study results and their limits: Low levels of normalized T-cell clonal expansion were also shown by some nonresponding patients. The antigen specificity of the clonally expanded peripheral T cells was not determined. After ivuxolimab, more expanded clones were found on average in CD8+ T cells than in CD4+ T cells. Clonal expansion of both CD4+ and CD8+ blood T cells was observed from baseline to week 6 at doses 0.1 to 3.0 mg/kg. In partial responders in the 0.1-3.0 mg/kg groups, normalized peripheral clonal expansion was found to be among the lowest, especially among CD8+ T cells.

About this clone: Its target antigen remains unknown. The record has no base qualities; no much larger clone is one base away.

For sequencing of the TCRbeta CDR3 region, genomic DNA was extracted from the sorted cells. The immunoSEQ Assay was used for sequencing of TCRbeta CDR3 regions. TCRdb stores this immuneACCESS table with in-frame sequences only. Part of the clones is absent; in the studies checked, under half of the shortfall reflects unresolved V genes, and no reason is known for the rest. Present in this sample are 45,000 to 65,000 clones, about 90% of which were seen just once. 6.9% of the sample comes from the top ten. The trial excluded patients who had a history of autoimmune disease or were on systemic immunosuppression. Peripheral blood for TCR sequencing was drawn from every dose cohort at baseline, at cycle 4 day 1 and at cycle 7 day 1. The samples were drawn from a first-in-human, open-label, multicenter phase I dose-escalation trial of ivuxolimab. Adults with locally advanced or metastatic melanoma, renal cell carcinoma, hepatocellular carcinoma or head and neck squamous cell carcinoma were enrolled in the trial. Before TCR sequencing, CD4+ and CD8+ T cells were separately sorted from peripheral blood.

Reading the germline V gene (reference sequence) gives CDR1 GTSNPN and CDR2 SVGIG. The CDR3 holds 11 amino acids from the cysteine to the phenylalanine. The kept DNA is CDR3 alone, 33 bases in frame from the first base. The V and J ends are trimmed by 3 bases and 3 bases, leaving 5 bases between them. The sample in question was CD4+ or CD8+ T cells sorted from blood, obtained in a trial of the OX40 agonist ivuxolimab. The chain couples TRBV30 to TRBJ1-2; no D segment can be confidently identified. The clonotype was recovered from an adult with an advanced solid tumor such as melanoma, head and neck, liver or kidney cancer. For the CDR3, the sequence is CAWRGYYGYTF. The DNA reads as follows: TGTGCCTGGAGGGGGTACTATGGCTACACCTTC.